Listed here are 20 T cell receptor beta chains from one sample, sequenced in a study of T cells expressing NK-cell markers. TCRdb reanalyzed the 5' RACE reads and collapses them to one entry per CDR3 protein, without DNA. This sample's table reports around 470,000 distinct CDR3 sequences. Sequences were obtained from blood T cells: a sorted CD56 or NKG2C T cell subset, CD4+ or CD8+ T cells, or bulk PBMC T cells (not recorded which). Every receptor here comes from a woman aged 45-59 years in good health.

V is TRBV20-1 and J is TRBJ2-3; TCRdb reports TRBD1, a call that lacks DNA to check it against. From germline, CDR1 is DFQATT and CDR2 SNEGSKA (reference sequence). CDR3 length: 17 residues. This chain's CDR3 is CSARGGAGLLSTDTQYF.

Here the CDR3 reads CSARGAASGTTYNEQFF. The V gene is TRBV20-1, the J gene TRBJ2-1; the D call from TCRdb, TRBD2, cannot be confirmed without DNA. The germline gives CDR1 DFQATT, CDR2 SNEGSKA (reference sequence). This CDR3 is 17 amino acids long.

The rearrangement links TRBV7-9 to TRBJ2-1; TCRdb's D call of TRBD2 is untestable without DNA. This CDR3 has 16 residues. Germline V gene lookup returns CDR1 SEHNR and CDR2 FQNEAQ (reference sequence). The CDR3 loop reads CASSPPSGSGGNEQFF.

This chain links TRBV11-2 with TRBJ2-1. The CDR3 sequence is 17 residues long. Germline CDR1 reads SGHAT; CDR2 reads FQNNGV. This chain's CDR3 is CASSLLGGMSSYNEQFF.

This sequence joins TRBV2 and TRBJ1-5. In germline, CDR1 is SNHLY, CDR2 FYNNEI. CDR3 length: 14 amino acids. The CDR3: CASSEDSVLQPQHF.

This chain joins TRBV29-1 and TRBJ1-2. The CDR3 is 13 amino acids. Germline V gives CDR1 SQVTM, CDR2 ANQGSEA. The CDR3 reads CSVETTVNYGYTF.

The V gene is TRBV5-1, the J gene TRBJ1-1; TCRdb proposes TRBD1, but this gene call is untestable without DNA. The CDR3 is 16 residues long. The germline CDR1 and CDR2 sequences are SGHRS and YFSETQ. CDR3 sequence reads: CASSPADGGGNTEAFF. The full variable domain, completed using reference TRBV5-1 and TRBJ1-1, is KAGVTQTPRYLIKTRGQQVTLSCSPISGHRSVSWYQQTPGQGLQFLFEYFSETQRNKGNFPGRFSGRQFSNSRSEMNVSTLELGDSALYLCASSPADGGGNTEAFFGQGTRLTVV.

The rearrangement uses TRBV20-1 and TRBJ2-1; TCRdb proposes TRBD2, but this gene call is untestable without DNA. CDR3 length equals 14 residues. Germline lookup yields CDR1 DFQATT and CDR2 SNEGSKA (reference sequence). The CDR3: CSVKKAGMYNEQFF.

This chain links TRBV18 with TRBJ2-5. This CDR3 has 15 residues. Germline V gene data show CDR1 as KGHSH and CDR2 as LQKENI. CDR3 loop: CASSPPGPRKETQYF.

The genes are TRBV29-1 and TRBJ1-2; TCRdb's D gene call, TRBD1, goes unchecked for lack of DNA. From germline, CDR1 is SQVTM and CDR2 ANQGSEA. This CDR3 has 12 amino acids. The CDR3 is CSVRGDGYGYTF. Full variable domain (outside the CDR3, taken from reference TRBV29-1 and TRBJ1-2): SAVISQKPSRDICQRGTSLTIQCQVDSQVTMMFWYRQQPGQSLTLIATANQGSEATYESGFVIDKFPISRPNLTFSTLTVSNMSPEDSSIYLCSVRGDGYGYTFGSGTRLTVV.

The rearrangement uses TRBV9 and TRBJ2-1; with no DNA, the TCRdb D assignment of TRBD1 cannot be verified. The CDR3 runs 15 residues. Germline-derived CDR1 and CDR2 are SGDLS and YYNGEE. The CDR3 spells CASSPRFLSYNEQFF.

The chain is built from TRBV19 and TRBJ1-1; TCRdb's D call, TRBD1, is unchecked because there is no DNA. The CDR3 length is 16 residues. The V gene's germline CDR1 is LNHDA and CDR2 SQIVND (reference sequence). The CDR3 is CASSNPGGAVNTEAFF.

This chain connects TRBV5-6 to TRBJ2-2; the TRBD2 assignment by TCRdb is unverifiable without DNA. Germline CDR1 is SGHDT and CDR2 is YYEEEE. The CDR3 is made up of 15 amino acids. CDR3 protein: CASSSLAGKSGELFF.

The chain recombines TRBV20-1 with TRBJ2-2; TCRdb gives TRBD2 as the D gene, but with no DNA this cannot be confirmed. Per germline, CDR1 DFQATT and CDR2 SNEGSKA (reference sequence). This CDR3 region has 14 residues. The CDR3 region is CSVPRGANTGELFF.

This sequence joins TRBV20-1 and TRBJ1-2; the D call from TCRdb, TRBD1, cannot be confirmed without DNA. The length of the CDR3 is 11 residues. Germline lookup yields CDR1 DFQATT and CDR2 SNEGSKA (reference sequence). CDR3 residues: CSARARKGYTF.

The V call is TRBV12-5, the J call TRBJ2-1. This CDR3 has 14 residues. The germline CDR1 and CDR2 sequences are LGHNT and FRNRAP. CDR3 protein: CASGLGVTYNEQFF.

The CDR3 protein is CASRLRGARNEQFF. The rearrangement joins TRBV12-3 or TRBV12-4 to TRBJ2-1; TCRdb selects TRBD2, and the lack of DNA leaves this call unchecked. The CDR3 is made up of 14 amino acids.

The chain combines TRBV6-1 with TRBJ2-3; the TCRdb call, TRBD2, lacks DNA for checking. The CDR3 sequence is 16 residues long. Germline V gene sequence: CDR1 MNHNS, CDR2 SASEGT. The CDR3 protein is CASRAGRAIRTDTQYF.

CDR3 sequence reads: CASSLGGAGTEAFF. The chain uses TRBV7-2 and TRBJ1-1; checking the TCRdb D call of TRBD1 is not possible without DNA. The germline V gene has CDR1 SGHTA and CDR2 FQGNSA. The CDR3 has 14 amino acids.

The chain joins TRBV12-3 or TRBV12-4 to TRBJ1-1; TCRdb's assignment of TRBD1 cannot be checked, as there is no DNA. The CDR3 extends over 15 amino acids. The CDR3 sequence is CASSFLGGGGTEAFF.